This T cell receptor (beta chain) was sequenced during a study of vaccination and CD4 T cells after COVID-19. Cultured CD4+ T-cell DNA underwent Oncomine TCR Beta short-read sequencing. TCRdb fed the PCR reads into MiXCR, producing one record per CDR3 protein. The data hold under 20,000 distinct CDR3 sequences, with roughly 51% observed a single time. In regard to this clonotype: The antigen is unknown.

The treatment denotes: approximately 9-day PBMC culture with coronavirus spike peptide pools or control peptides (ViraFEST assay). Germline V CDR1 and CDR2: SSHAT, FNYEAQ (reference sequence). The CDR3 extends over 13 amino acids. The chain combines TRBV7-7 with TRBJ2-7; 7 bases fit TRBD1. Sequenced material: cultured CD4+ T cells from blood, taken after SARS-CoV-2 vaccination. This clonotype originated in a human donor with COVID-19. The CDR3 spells CASHLGQNYEQYF. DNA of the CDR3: TGTGCTAGCCATTTGGGACAGAACTACGAGCAGTACTTC.